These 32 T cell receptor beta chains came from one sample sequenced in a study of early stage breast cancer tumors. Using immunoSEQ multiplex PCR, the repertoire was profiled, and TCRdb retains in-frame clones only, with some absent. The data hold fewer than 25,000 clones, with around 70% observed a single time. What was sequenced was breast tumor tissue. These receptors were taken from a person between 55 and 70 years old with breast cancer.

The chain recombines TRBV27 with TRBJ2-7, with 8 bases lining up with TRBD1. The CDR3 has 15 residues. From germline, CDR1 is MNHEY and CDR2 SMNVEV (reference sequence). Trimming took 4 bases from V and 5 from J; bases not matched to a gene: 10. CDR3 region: CASSSQRQGINEQYF. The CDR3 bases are TGTGCCAGCAGTTCTCAAAGACAGGGGATAAACGAGCAGTACTTC.

CDR3 bases: TGTGCCAGCAGCTCCCAGACTAGCGGGAGAGAGACCCAGTACTTC. Translation: CASSSQTSGRETQYF. The V call is TRBV7-9, the J call TRBJ2-5; 12 nucleotides line up with TRBD2. Trimming took 4 bases from V and 4 from J; bases not matched to a gene: 4. Germline values: CDR1 SEHNR, CDR2 FQNEAQ (reference sequence). The CDR3 extends over 15 amino acids.

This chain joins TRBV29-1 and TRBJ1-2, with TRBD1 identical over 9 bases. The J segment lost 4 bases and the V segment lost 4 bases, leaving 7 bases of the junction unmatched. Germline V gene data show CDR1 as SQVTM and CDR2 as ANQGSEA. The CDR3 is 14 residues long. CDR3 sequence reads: CSVGEGQGVYGYTF. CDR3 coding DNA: TGCAGCGTTGGGGAGGGACAGGGCGTCTATGGCTACACCTTC.

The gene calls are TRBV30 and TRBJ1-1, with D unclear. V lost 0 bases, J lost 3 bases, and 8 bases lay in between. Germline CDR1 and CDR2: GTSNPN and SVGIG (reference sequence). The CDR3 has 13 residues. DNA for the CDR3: TGTGCCTGGAGTGTACGGGGTTACACTGAAGCTTTCTTT. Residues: CAWSVRGYTEAFF.

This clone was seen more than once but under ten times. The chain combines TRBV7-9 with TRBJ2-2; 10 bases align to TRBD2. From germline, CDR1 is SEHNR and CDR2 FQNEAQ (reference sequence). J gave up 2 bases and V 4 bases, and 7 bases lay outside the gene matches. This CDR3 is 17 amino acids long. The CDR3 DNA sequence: TGTGCCAGCAGCTCCTCATTAGCGGGAGGCAACACCGGGGAGCTGTTTTTT. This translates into CASSSSLAGGNTGELFF.

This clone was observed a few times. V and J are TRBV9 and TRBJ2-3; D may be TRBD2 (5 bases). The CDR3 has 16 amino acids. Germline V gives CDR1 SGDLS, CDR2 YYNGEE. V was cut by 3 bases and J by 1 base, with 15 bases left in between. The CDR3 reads CASSADLAGGTDTQYF. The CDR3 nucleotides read TGTGCCAGCAGCGCTGACCTAGCTGGGGGCACAGATACGCAGTATTTT.

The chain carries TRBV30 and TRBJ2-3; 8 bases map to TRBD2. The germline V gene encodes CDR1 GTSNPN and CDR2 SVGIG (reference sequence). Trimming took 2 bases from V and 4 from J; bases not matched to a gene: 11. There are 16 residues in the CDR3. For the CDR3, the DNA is TGTGCCTGGAGTCGAGGTAGCGGGGTGAAGCCAGATACGCAGTATTTT. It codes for CAWSRGSGVKPDTQYF.

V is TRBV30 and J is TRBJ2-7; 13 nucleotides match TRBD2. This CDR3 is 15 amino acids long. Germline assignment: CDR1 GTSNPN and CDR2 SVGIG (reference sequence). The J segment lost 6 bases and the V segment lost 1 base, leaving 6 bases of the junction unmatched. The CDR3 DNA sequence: TGTGCCTGGAGTGCAGGACTAGCGGGAGTGGCCGAGCAGTACTTC. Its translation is CAWSAGLAGVAEQYF.

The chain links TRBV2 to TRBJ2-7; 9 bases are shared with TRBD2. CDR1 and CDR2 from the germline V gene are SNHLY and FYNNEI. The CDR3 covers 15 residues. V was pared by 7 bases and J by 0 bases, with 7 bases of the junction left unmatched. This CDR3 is CASTRASGVSYEQYF. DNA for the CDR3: TGTGCCAGCACCAGGGCTAGCGGGGTCTCCTACGAGCAGTACTTC.

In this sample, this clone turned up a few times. The CDR3 spells CASSLDVSGRSYNEQFF. CDR3 nucleotides: TGTGCCAGCAGCTTGGATGTTAGCGGGAGGTCCTACAATGAGCAGTTCTTC. This chain uses TRBV5-6 with TRBJ2-1; 10 bases align to TRBD2. With V trimmed by 0 bases and J by 1 base, 4 bases remained unmatched. CDR1 is SGHDT, CDR2 YYEEEE, per germline. The CDR3 has 17 amino acids.

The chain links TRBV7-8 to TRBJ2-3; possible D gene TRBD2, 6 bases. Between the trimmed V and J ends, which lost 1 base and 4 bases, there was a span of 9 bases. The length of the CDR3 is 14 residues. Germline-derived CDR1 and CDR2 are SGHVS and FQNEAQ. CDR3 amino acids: CASSLVGGPDTQYF. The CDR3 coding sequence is TGTGCCAGCAGCTTAGTCGGGGGTCCAGATACGCAGTATTTT.

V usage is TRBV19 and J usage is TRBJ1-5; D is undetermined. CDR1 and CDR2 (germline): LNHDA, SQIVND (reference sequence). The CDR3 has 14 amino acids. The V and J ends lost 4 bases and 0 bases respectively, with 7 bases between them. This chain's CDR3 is CASSTSYSNQPQHF. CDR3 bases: TGTGCCAGTAGTACCAGTTATAGCAATCAGCCCCAGCATTTT.

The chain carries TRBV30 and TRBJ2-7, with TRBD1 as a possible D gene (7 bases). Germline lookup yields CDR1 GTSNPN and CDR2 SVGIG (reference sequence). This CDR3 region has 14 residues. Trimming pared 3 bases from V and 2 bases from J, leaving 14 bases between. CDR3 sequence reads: CAWSRQGLPYEQYF. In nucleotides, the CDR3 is TGTGCCTGGAGCCGACAGGGACTGCCCTACGAGCAGTACTTC.

The CDR3 reads CASSVGGSGLEKLFF. The DNA of the CDR3 is TGTGCCAGCAGCGTTGGAGGGAGCGGTCTTGAAAAACTGTTTTTT. This chain uses TRBV9 with TRBJ1-4; D is uncertain. V lost 2 bases to trimming and J lost 7 bases, with 15 bases between them. CDR3 length: 15 residues. In germline, CDR1 is SGDLS, CDR2 YYNGEE.

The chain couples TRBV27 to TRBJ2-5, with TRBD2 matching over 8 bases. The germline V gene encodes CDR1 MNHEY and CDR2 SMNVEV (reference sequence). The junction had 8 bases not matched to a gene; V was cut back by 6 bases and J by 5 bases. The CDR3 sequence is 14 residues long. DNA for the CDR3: TGTGCCAGCAGACAATTAGGGACTAGGGAGACCCAGTACTTC. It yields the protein CASRQLGTRETQYF.

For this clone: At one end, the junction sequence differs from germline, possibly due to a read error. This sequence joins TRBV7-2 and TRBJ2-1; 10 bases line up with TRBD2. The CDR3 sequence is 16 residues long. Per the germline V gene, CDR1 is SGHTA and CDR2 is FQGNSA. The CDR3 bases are TGTGCCAGCAGATTAGCGGGAGGCACAGTTGGTAATGAGCAGTTCTTC. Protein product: CASRLAGGTVGNEQFF.

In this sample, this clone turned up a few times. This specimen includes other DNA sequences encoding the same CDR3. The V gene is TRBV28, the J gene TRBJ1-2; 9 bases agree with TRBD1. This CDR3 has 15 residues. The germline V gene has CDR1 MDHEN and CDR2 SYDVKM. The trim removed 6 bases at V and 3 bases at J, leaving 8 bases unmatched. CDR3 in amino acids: CASSRRDRVDYGYTF. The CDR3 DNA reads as TGTGCCAGCAGCAGGCGGGACAGGGTCGACTATGGCTACACCTTC.

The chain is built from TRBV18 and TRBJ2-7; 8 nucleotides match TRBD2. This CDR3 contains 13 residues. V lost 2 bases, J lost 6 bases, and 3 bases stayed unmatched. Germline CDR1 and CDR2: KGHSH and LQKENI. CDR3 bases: TGTGCCAGCTCACCAGGACTAGCTGTCGAGCAGTACTTC. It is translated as CASSPGLAVEQYF.

The CDR3 DNA sequence: TGTGCCAGCAGCGTAGATCCCTCAGGGACACCCGATCAGCCCCAGCATTTT. As protein: CASSVDPSGTPDQPQHF. The J gene is TRBJ1-5, the V gene TRBV9, with D tentatively TRBD1 (6 bases). The CDR3 loop spans 17 amino acids. The V gene's germline CDR1 is SGDLS and CDR2 YYNGEE. Trimming took off 0 bases at V and 5 bases at J, with 18 bases between the two ends.

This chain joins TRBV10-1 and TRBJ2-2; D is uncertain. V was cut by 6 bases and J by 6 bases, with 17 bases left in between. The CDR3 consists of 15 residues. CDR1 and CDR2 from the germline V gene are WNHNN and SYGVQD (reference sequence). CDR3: CASSDRMPRAGELFF. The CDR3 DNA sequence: TGCGCCAGCAGCGATAGAATGCCTCGCGCCGGGGAGCTGTTTTTT.

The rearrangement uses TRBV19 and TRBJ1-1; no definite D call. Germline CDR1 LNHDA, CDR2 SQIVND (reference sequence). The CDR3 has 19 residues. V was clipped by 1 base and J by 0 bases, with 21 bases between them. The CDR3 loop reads CASSIVPPGPRAMNTEAFF. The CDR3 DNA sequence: TGTGCCAGTAGTATAGTCCCTCCCGGACCGAGGGCGATGAACACTGAAGCTTTCTTT.

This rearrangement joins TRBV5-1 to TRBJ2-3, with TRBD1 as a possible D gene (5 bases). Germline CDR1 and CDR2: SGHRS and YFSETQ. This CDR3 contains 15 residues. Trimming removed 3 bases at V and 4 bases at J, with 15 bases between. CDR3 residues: CASSWLGQSPDTQYF. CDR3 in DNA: TGCGCCAGCAGCTGGCTGGGGCAATCCCCAGATACGCAGTATTTT.

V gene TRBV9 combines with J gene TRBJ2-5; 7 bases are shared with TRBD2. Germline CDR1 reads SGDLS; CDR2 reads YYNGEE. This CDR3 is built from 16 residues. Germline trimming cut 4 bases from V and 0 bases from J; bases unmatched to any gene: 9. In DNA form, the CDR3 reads TGTGCCAGCAGCCGGTCCCCACTAGCGAACCAAGAGACCCAGTACTTC. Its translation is CASSRSPLANQETQYF.

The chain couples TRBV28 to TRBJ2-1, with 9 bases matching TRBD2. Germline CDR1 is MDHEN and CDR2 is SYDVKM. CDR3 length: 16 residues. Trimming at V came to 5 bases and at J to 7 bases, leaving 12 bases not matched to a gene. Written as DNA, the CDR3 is TGTGCCAGCAGTCCCCAAGAGCGGGAGGAAGTTAATGAGCAGTTCTTC. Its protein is CASSPQEREEVNEQFF.

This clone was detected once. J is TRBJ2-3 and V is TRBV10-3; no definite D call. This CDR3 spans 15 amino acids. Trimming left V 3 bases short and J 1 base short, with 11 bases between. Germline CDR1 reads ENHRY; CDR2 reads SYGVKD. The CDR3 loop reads CAISDLGLGTDTQYF. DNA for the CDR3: TGTGCCATCAGTGATCTAGGTCTTGGCACAGATACGCAGTATTTT.

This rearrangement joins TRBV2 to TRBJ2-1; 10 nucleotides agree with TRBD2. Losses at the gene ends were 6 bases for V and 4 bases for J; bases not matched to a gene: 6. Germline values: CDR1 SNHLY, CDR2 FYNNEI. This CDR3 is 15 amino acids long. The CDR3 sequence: CASSAGTSVYNEQFF. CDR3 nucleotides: TGTGCCAGCAGCGCCGGGACTAGCGTATACAATGAGCAGTTCTTC.

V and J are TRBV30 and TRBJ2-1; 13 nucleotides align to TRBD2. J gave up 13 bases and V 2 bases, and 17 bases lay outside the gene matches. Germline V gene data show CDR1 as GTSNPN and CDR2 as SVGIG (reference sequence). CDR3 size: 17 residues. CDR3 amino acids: CAWSSGTGLAGVGFQFF. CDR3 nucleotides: TGTGCCTGGAGTTCGGGTACTGGACTAGCGGGAGTCGGATTCCAGTTCTTC.

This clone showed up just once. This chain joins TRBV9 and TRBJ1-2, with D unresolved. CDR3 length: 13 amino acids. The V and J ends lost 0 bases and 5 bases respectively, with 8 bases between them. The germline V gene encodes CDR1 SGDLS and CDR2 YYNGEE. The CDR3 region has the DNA TGTGCCAGCAGCGTAGTGGAGGGATATGGCTACACCTTC. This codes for CASSVVEGYGYTF.

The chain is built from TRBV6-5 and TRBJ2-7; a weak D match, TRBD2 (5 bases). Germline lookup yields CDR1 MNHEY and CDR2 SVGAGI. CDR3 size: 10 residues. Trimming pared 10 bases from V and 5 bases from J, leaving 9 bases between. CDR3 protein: CATGMNEQYF. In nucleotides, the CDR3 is TGTGCCACCGGGATGAACGAGCAGTACTTC.

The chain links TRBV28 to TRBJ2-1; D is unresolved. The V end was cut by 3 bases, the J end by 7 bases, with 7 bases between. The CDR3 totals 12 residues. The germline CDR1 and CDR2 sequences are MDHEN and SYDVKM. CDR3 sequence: CASSFSGNEQFF. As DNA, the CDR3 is TGTGCCAGCAGTTTTTCCGGGAATGAGCAGTTCTTC. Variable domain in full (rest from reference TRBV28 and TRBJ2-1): DVKVTQSSRYLVKRTGEKVFLECVQDMDHENMFWYRQDPGLGLRLIYFSYDVKMKEKGDIPEGYSVSREKKERFSLILESASTNQTSMYLCASSFSGNEQFFGPGTRLTVL.

The CDR3 DNA reads as TGTGCCAGCAGCCTAGGTCCTAGCGAGAACAATGAGCAGTTCTTC. Protein: CASSLGPSENNEQFF. The V gene is TRBV7-8, the J gene TRBJ2-1; D is perhaps TRBD2 (6 bases). The germline V gene encodes CDR1 SGHVS and CDR2 FQNEAQ. Trimming cost V 5 bases and J 5 bases, with 16 bases left between them. This CDR3 has 15 residues.

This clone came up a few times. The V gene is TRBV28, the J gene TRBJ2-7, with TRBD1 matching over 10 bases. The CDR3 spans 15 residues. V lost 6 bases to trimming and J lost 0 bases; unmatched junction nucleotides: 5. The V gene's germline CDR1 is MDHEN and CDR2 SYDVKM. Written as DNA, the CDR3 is TGTGCCAGCAGCCGGGACAGGGGCACCTCCTACGAGCAGTACTTC. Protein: CASSRDRGTSYEQYF.